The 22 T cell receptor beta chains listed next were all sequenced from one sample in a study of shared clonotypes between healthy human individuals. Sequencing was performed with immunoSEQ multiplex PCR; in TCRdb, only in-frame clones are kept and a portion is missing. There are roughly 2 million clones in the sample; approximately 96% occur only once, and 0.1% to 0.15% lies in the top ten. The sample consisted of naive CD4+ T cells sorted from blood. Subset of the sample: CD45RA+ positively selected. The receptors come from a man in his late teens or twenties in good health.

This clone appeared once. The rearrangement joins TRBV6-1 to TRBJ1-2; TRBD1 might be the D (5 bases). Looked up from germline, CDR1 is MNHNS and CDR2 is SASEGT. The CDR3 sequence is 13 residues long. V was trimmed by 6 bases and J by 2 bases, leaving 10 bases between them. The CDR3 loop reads CASSLTENYGYTF. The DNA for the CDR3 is TGTGCCAGCAGCCTGACAGAGAACTATGGCTACACCTTC.

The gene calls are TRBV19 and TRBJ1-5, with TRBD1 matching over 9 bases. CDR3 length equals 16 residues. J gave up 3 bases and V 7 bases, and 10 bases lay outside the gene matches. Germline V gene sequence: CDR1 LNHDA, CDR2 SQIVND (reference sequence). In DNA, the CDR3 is TGTGCCAGTAAGAGCAGCGGGACAGGGAACAATCAGCCCCAGCATTTT. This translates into CASKSSGTGNNQPQHF.

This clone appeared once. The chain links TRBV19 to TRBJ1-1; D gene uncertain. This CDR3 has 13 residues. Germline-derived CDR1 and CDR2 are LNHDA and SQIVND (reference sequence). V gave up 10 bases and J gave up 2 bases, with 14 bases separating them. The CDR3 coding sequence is TGTGCCACCGCTCGTGAGCGTAACACTGAAGCTTTCTTT. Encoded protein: CATARERNTEAFF.

The CDR3 sequence is CASSLRTATDTQYF. The DNA for the CDR3 is TGTGCCAGCTCACTCCGGACGGCCACAGATACGCAGTATTTT. The chain couples TRBV18 to TRBJ2-3, with D hard to call. The CDR3 sequence is 14 residues long. With 4 bases removed from V and 2 bases from J, the gap between germline ends came to 10 bases. Germline CDR1 and CDR2: KGHSH and LQKENI.

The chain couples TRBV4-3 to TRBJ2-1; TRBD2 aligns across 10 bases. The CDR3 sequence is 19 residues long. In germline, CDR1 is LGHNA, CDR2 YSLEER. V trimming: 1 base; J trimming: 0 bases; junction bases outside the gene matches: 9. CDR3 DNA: TGCGCCAGCAGCCAAGCTTGGACTAGCGGCCCGAGCTCCTACAATGAGCAGTTCTTC. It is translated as CASSQAWTSGPSSYNEQFF.

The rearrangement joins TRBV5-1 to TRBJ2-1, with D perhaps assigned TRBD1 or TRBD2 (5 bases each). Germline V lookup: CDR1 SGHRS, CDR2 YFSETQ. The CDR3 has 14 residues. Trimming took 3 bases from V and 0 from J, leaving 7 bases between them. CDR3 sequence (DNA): TGCGCCAGCAGCTGGGACGACTCCTACAATGAGCAGTTCTTC. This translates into CASSWDDSYNEQFF.

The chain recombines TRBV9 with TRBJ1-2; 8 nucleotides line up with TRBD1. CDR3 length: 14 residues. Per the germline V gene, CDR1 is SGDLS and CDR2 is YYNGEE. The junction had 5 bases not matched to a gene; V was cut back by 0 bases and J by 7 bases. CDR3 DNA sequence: TGTGCCAGCAGCGTAGAGGGACAGGCGTTTGGCTACACCTTC. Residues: CASSVEGQAFGYTF.

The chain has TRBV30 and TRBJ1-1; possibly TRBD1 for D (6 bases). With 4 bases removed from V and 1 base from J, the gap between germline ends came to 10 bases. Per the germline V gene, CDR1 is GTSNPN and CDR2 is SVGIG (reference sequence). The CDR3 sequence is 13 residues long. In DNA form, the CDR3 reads TGTGCCTGGATGCAGGGACAGAACACTGAAGCTTTCTTT. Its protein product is CAWMQGQNTEAFF.

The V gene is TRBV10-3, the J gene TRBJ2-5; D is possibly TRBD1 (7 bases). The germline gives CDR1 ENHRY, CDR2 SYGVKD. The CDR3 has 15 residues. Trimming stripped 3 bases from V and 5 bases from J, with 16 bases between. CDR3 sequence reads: CAISEDIAGGETQYF. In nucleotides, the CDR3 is TGTGCCATCAGTGAAGACATAGCAGGGGGGGAGACCCAGTACTTC.

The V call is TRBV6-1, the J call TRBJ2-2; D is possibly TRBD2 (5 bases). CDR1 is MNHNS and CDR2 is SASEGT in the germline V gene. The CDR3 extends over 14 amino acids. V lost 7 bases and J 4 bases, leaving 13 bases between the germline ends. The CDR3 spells CASTASWSTGELFF. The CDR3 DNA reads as TGTGCCAGCACAGCTAGCTGGTCCACCGGGGAGCTGTTTTTT.

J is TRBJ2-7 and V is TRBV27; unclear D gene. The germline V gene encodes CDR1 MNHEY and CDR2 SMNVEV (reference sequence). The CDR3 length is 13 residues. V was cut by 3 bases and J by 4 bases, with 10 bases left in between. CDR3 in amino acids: CASSFYNSYEQYF. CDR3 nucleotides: TGTGCCAGCAGTTTTTACAATTCTTACGAGCAGTACTTC.

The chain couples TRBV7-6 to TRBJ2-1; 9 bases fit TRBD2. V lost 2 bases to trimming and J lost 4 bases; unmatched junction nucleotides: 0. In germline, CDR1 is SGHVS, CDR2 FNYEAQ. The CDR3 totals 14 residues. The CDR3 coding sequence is TGTGCCAGCAGCTTACTAGCGGGGTACAATGAGCAGTTCTTC. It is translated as CASSLLAGYNEQFF.

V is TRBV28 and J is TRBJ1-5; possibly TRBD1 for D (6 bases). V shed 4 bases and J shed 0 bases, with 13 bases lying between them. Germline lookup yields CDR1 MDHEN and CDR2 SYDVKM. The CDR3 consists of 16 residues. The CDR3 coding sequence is TGTGCCAGCAGTTACGGGGGCCTGGATAGCAATCAGCCCCAGCATTTT. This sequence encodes CASSYGGLDSNQPQHF.

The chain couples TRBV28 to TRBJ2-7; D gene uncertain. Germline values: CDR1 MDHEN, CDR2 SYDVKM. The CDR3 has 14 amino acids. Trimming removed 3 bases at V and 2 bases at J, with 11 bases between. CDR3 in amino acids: CASSFPPGTYEQYF. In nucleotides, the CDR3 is TGTGCCAGCAGTTTCCCCCCAGGAACCTACGAGCAGTACTTC.

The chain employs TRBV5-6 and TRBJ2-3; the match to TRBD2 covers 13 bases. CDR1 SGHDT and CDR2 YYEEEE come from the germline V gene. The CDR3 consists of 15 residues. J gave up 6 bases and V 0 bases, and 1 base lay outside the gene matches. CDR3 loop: CASSLEGLAGDTQYF. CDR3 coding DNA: TGTGCCAGCAGCTTGGAGGGACTAGCGGGGGATACGCAGTATTTT. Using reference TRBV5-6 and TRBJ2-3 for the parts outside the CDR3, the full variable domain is DAGVTQSPTHLIKTRGQQVTLRCSPKSGHDTVSWYQQALGQGPQFIFQYYEEEERQRGNFPDRFSGHQFPNYSSELNVNALLLGDSALYLCASSLEGLAGDTQYFGPGTRLTVL.

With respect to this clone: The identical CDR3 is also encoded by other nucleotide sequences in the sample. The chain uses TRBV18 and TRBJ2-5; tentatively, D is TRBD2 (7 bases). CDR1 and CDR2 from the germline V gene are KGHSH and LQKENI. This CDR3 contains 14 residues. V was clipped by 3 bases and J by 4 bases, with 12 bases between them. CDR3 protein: CASSPGGRGETQYF. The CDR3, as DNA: TGTGCCAGCTCACCCGGGGGGCGAGGAGAGACCCAGTACTTC.

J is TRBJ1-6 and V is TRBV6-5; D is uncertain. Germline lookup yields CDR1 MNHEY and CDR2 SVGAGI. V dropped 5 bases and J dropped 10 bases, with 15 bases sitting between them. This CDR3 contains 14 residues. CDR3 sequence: CASSPGGSSSPLHF. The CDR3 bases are TGTGCCAGCAGTCCCGGAGGGTCGAGCTCACCCCTCCACTTT.

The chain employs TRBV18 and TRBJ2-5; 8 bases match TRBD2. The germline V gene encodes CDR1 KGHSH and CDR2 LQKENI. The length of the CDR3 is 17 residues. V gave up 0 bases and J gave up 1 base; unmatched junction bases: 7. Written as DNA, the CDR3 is TGTGCCAGCTCACCACCGAACCGGGGGGGGTCCCAAGAGACCCAGTACTTC. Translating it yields CASSPPNRGGSQETQYF.

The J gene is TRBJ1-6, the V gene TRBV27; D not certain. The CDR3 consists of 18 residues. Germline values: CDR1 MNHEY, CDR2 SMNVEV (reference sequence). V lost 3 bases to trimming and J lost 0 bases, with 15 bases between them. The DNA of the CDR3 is TGTGCCAGCAGTTTGTTTGGTGGCAGCCGCTCCTATAATTCACCCCTCCACTTT. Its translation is CASSLFGGSRSYNSPLHF.

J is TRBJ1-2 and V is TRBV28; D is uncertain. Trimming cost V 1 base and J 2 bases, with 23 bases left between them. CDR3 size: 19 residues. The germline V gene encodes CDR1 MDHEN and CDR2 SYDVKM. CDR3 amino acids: CASSLFRRNSSFSNYGYTF. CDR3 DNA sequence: TGTGCCAGCAGTTTATTTCGGAGGAACTCGTCATTCAGCAACTATGGCTACACCTTC.

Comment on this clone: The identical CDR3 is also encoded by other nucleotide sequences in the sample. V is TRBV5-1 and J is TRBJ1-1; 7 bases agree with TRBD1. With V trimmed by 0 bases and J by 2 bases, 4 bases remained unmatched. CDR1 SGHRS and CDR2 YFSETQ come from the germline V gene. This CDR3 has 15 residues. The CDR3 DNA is TGCGCCAGCAGCTTGGGGGACAGCGTCAACACTGAAGCTTTCTTT. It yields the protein CASSLGDSVNTEAFF.

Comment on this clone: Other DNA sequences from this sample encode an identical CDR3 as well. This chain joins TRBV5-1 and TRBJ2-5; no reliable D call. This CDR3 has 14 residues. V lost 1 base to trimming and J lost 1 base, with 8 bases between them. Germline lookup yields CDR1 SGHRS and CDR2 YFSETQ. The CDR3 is CASSLNRVQETQYF. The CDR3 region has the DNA TGCGCCAGCAGCTTGAACAGAGTCCAAGAGACCCAGTACTTC. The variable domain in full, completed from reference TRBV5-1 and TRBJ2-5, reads KAGVTQTPRYLIKTRGQQVTLSCSPISGHRSVSWYQQTPGQGLQFLFEYFSETQRNKGNFPGRFSGRQFSNSRSEMNVSTLELGDSALYLCASSLNRVQETQYFGPGTRLLVL.